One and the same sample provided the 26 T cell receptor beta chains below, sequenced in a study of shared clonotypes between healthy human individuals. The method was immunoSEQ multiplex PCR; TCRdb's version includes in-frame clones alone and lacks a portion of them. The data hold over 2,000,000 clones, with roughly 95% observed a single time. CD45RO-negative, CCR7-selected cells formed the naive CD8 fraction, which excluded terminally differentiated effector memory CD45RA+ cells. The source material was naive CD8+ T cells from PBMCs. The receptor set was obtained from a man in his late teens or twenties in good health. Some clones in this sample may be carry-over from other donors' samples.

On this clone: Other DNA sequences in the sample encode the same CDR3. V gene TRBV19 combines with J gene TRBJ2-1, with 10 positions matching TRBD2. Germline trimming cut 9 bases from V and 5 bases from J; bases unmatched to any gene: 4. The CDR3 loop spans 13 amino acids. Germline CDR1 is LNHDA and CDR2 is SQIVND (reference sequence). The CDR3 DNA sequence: TGTGCCAGCCGGACTAGCGGAGACAATGAGCAGTTCTTC. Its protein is CASRTSGDNEQFF.

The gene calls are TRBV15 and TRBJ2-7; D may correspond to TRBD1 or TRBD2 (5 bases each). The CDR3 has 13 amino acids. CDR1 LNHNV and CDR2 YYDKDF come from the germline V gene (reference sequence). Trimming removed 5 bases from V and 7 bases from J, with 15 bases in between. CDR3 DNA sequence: TGTGCCACCAGCCCCGGCCGGGGCGGGGAGCAGTACTTC. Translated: CATSPGRGGEQYF. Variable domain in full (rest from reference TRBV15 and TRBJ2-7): DAMVIQNPRYQVTQFGKPVTLSCSQTLNHNVMYWYQQKSSQAPKLLFHYYDKDFNNEADTPDNFQSRRPNTSFCFLDIRSPGLGDTAMYLCATSPGRGGEQYFGPGTRLTVT.

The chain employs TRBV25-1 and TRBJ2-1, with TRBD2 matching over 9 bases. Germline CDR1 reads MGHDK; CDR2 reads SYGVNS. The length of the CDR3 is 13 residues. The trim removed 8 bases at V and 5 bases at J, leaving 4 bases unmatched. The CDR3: CASSEREDNEQFF. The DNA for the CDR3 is TGTGCCAGCTCCGAGCGGGAGGACAATGAGCAGTTCTTC.

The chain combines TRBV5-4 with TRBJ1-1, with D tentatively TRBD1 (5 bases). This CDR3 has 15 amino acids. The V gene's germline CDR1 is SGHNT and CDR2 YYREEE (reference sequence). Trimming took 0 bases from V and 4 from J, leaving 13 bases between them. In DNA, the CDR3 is TGTGCCAGCAGCTTGGAACCAGGGAGTGCCACTGAAGCTTTCTTT. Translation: CASSLEPGSATEAFF. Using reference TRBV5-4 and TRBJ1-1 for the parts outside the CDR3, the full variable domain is ETGVTQSPTHLIKTRGQQVTLRCSSQSGHNTVSWYQQALGQGPQFIFQYYREEENGRGNFPPRFSGLQFPNYSSELNVNALELDDSALYLCASSLEPGSATEAFFGQGTRLTVV.

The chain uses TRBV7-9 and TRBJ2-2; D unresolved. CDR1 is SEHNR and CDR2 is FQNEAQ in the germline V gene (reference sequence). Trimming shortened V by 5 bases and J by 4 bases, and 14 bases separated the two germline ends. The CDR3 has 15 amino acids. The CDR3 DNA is TGTGCCAGCAGCCTTCACTACGCAGGCACCGGGGAGCTGTTTTTT. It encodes CASSLHYAGTGELFF.

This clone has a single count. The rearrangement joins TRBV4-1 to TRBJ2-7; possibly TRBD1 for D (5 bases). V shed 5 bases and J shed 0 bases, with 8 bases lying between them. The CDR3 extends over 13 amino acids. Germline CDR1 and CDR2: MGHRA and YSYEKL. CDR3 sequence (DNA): TGCGCCAGCAGCTTGGACAACTCCTACGAGCAGTACTTC. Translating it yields CASSLDNSYEQYF.

The CDR3 is CASSPPWGGVNNEQFF. DNA of the CDR3: TGTGCCAGCAGCCCACCCTGGGGGGGGGTTAACAATGAGCAGTTCTTC. J is TRBJ2-1 and V is TRBV7-9, with 7 bases lining up with TRBD2. V lost 5 bases to trimming and J lost 5 bases; unmatched junction nucleotides: 12. The CDR3 contains 16 residues. CDR1 is SEHNR, CDR2 FQNEAQ, per germline (reference sequence). Filled out from reference TRBV7-9 and TRBJ2-1, the complete variable domain reads DTGVSQNPRHKITKRGQNVTFRCDPISEHNRLYWYRQTLGQGPEFLTYFQNEAQLEKSRLLSDRFSAERPKGSFSTLEIQRTEQGDSAMYLCASSPPWGGVNNEQFFGPGTRLTVL.

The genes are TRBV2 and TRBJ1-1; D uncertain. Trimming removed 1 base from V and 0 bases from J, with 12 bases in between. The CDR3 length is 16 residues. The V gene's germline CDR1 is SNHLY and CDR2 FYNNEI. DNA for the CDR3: TGTGCCAGCAGTGAAGGGCGGGGTTTCATGAACACTGAAGCTTTCTTT. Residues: CASSEGRGFMNTEAFF.

CDR3 bases: TGCGCCAGCAGCCAAGATCCCCTCGCGCGGGGGGGGACCACTGAAGCTTTCTTT. As protein: CASSQDPLARGGTTEAFF. The rearrangement joins TRBV4-3 to TRBJ1-1; possibly TRBD1 for D (5 bases). The CDR3 spans 18 residues. V was cut by 0 bases and J by 4 bases, with 21 bases left in between. From germline, CDR1 is LGHNA and CDR2 YSLEER.

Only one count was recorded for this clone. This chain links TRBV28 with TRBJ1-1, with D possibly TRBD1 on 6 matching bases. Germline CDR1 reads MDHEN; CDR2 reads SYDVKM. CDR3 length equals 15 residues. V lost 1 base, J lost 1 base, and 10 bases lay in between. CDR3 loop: CASSLLGHKNTEAFF. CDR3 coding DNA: TGTGCCAGCAGTTTATTGGGACACAAGAACACTGAAGCTTTCTTT.

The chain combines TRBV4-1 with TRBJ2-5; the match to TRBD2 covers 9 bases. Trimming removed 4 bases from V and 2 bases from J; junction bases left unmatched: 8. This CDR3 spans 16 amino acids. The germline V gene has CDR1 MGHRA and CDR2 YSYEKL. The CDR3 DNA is TGCGCCAGCAGCCGAGCAAGGACTAGCGCTCAAGAGACCCAGTACTTC. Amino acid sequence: CASSRARTSAQETQYF.

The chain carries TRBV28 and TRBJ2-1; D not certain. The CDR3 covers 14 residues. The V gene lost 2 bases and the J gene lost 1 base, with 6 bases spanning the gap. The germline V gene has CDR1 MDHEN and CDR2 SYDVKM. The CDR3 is CASSLAQSYNEQFF. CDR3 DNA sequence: TGTGCCAGCAGTTTAGCCCAGTCCTACAATGAGCAGTTCTTC.

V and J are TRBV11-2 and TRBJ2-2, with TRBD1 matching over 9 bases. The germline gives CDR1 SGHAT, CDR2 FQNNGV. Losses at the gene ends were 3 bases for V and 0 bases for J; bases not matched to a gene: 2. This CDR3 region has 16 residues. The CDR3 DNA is TGTGCCAGCAGCTTTAGGGACAGGGCGAACACCGGGGAGCTGTTTTTT. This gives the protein CASSFRDRANTGELFF.

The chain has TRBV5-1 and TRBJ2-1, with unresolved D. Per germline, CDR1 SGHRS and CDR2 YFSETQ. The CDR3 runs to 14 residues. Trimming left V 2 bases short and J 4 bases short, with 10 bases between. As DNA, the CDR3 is TGCGCCAGCAGCTTTGGGCTACTTTACAATGAGCAGTTCTTC. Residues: CASSFGLLYNEQFF. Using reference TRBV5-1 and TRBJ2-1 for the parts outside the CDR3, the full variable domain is KAGVTQTPRYLIKTRGQQVTLSCSPISGHRSVSWYQQTPGQGLQFLFEYFSETQRNKGNFPGRFSGRQFSNSRSEMNVSTLELGDSALYLCASSFGLLYNEQFFGPGTRLTVL.

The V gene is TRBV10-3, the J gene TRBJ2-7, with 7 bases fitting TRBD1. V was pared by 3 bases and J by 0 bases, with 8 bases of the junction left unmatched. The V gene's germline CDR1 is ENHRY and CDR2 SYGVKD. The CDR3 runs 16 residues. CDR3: CAISDPGQITSYEQYF. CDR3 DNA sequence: TGTGCCATCAGTGATCCGGGACAGATCACCTCCTACGAGCAGTACTTC.

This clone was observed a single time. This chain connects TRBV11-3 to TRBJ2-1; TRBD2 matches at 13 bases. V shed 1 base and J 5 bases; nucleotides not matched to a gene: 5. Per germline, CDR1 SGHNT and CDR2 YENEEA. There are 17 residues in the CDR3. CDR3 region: CASSLVVTSGGNNEQFF. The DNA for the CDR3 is TGTGCCAGCAGCTTAGTCGTGACTAGCGGGGGGAACAATGAGCAGTTCTTC.

In nucleotides, the CDR3 is TGTGCCAGCAGCTTAGTGGTGGCGACAAACTCTGGGGCCAACGTCCTGACTTTC. It yields the protein CASSLVVATNSGANVLTF. The V and J genes are TRBV7-8 and TRBJ2-6; D not certain. Per the germline V gene, CDR1 is SGHVS and CDR2 is FQNEAQ. The CDR3 is 18 residues long. The ends were cut back, 1 base at V and 0 bases at J, with 13 bases in the middle.

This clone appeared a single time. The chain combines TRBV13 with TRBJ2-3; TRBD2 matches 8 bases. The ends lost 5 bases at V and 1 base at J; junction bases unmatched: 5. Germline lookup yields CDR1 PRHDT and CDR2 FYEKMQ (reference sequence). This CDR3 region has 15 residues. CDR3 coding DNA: TGTGCCAGCAGCCGAGCGGGAGCCGGCACAGATACGCAGTATTTT. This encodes CASSRAGAGTDTQYF. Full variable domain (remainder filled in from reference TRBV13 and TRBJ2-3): AAGVIQSPRHLIKEKRETATLKCYPIPRHDTVYWYQQGPGQDPQFLISFYEKMQSDKGSIPDRFSAQQFSDYHSELNMSSLELGDSALYFCASSRAGAGTDTQYFGPGTRLTVL.

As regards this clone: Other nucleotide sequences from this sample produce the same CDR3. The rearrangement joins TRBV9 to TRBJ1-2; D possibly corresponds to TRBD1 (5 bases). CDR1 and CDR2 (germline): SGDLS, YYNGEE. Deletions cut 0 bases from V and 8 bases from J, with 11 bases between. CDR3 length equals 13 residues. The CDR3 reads CASSVGGGSGYTF. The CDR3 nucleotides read TGTGCCAGCAGCGTAGGTGGGGGTTCGGGCTACACCTTC.

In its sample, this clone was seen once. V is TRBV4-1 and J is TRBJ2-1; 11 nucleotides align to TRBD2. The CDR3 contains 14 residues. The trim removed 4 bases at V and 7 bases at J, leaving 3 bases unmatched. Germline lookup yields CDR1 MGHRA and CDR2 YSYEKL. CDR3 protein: CASSPTSGRNEQFF. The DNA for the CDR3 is TGCGCCAGCAGCCCAACTAGCGGGAGAAATGAGCAGTTCTTC.

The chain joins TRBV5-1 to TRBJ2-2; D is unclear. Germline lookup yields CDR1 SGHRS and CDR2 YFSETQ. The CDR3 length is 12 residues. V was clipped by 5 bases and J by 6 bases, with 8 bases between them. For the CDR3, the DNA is TGCGCCAGCAGGCCTCCGGCCGGGGAGCTGTTTTTT. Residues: CASRPPAGELFF.

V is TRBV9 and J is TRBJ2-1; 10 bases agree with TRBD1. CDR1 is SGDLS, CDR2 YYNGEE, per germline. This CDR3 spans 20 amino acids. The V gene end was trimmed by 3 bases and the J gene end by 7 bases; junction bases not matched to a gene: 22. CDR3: CASSGTGTGDNSGWPNEQFF. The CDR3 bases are TGTGCCAGCAGCGGGACCGGGACAGGGGACAACTCCGGGTGGCCGAATGAGCAGTTCTTC.

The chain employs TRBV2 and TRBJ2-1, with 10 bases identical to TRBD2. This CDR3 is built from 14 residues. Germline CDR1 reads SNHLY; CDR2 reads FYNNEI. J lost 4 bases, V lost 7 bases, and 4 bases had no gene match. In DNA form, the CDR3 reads TGTGCCAGCACTAGCGGGAGTGAATACAATGAGCAGTTCTTC. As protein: CASTSGSEYNEQFF.

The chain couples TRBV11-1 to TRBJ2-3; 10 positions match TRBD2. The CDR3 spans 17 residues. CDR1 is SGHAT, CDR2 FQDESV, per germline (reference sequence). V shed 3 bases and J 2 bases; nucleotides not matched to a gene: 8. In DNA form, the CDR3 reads TGTGCCAGCAGCTTGCCGGGACTAGCGTCCCCCACAGATACGCAGTATTTT. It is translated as CASSLPGLASPTDTQYF.

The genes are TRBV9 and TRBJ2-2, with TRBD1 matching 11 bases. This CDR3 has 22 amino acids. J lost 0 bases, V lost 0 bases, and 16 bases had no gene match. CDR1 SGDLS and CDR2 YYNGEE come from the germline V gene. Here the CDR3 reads CASSVALDVGTGGFANTGELFF. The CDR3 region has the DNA TGTGCCAGCAGCGTAGCCCTAGATGTGGGGACAGGGGGATTCGCGAACACCGGGGAGCTGTTTTTT. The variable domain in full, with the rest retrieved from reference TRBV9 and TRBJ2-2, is DSGVTQTPKHLITATGQRVTLRCSPRSGDLSVYWYQQSLDQGLQFLIQYYNGEERAKGNILERFSAQQFPDLHSELNLSSLELGDSALYFCASSVALDVGTGGFANTGELFFGEGSRLTVL.

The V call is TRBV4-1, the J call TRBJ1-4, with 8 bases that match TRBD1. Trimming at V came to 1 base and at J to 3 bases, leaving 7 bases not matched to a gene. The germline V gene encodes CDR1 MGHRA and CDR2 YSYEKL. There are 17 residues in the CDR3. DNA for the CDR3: TGCGCCAGCAGCCAAGGGTACCAGGGGGCGGCTAATGAAAAACTGTTTTTT. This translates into CASSQGYQGAANEKLFF.